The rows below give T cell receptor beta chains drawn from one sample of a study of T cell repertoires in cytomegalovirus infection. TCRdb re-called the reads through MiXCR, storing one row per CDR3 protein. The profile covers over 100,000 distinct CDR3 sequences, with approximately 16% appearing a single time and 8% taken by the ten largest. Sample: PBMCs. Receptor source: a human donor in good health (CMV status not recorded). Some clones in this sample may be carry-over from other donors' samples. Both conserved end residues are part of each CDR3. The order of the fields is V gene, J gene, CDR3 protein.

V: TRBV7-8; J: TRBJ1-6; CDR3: CASIQGAGKNSPLHF
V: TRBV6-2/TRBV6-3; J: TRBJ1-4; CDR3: CATSSRENEKLFF
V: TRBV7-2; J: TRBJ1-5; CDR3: CASRFSTAKDQPQHF
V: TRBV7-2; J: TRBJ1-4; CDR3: CASSPGWTEKLFF
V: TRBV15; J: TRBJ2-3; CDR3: CATSYRSTDTQYF
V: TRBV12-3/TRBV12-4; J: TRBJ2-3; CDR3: CASSQGDRVKVTDTQYF
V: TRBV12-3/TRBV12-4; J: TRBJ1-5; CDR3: CASSPGTEINQPQHF
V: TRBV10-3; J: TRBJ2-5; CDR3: CAISDPSGSETQYF
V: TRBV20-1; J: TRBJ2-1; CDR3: CSARGQLHEQFF
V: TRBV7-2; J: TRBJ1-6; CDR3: CASSLTGHNSPLHF
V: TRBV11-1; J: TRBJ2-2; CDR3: CASSYRDTGELFF